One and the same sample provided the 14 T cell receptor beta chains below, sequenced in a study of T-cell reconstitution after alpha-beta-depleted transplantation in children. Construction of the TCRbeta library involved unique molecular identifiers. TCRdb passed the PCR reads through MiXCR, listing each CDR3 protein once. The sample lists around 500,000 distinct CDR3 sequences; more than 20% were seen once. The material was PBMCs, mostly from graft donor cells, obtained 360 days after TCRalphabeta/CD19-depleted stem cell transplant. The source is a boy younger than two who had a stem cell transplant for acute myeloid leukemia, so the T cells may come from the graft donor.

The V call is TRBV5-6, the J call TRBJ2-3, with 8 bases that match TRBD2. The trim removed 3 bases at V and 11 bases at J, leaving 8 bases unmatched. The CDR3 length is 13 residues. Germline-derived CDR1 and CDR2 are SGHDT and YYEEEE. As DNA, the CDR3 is TGTGCCAGCAGCTCCCTAGGTAGCGGGGAGCAGTATTTT. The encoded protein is CASSSLGSGEQYF.

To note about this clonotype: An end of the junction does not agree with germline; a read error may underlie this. In DNA form, the CDR3 reads TGTGCCAGCAGCTTGTCCGGGCCCGTCCTGAAGACTGAAGCTTTCTTT. Its translation is CASSLSGPVLKTEAFF. The J gene is TRBJ1-1, the V gene TRBV7-2, with unresolved D. The length of the CDR3 is 16 residues. Looked up from germline, CDR1 is SGHTA and CDR2 is FQGNSA.

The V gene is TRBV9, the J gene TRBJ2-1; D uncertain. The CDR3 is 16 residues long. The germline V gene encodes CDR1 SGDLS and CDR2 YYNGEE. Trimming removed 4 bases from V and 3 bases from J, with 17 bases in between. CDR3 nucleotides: TGTGCCAGCAGCCCGACGGTCCTCGGGCGCTACAATGAGCAGTTCTTC. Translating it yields CASSPTVLGRYNEQFF. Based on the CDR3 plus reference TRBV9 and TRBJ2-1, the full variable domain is DSGVTQTPKHLITATGQRVTLRCSPRSGDLSVYWYQQSLDQGLQFLIQYYNGEERAKGNILERFSAQQFPDLHSELNLSSLELGDSALYFCASSPTVLGRYNEQFFGPGTRLTVL.

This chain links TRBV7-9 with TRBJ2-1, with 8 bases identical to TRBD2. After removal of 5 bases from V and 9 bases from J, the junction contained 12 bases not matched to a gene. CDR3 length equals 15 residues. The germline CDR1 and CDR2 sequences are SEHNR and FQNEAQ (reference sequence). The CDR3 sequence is CASSLATGGEFEQFF. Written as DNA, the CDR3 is TGTGCCAGCAGCCTCGCAACGGGAGGGGAATTTGAGCAGTTCTTC.

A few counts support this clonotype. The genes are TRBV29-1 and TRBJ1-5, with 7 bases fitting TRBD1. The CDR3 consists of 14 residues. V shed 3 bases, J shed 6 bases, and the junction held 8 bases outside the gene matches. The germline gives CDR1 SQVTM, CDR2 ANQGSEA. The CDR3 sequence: CSVEVAGGSQPQHF. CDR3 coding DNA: TGCAGCGTTGAGGTCGCAGGGGGGAGTCAGCCCCAGCATTTT.

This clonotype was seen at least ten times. The CDR3 protein is CASSVGRIEQFF. The CDR3 DNA reads TGCGCCAGCAGTGTGGGCAGGATTGAGCAGTTCTTC. The J gene is TRBJ2-1, the V gene TRBV10-2, with D unresolved. The CDR3 is 12 residues long. Germline lookup yields CDR1 WSHSY and CDR2 SAAADI. V gave up 4 bases and J gave up 9 bases, with 10 bases separating them.

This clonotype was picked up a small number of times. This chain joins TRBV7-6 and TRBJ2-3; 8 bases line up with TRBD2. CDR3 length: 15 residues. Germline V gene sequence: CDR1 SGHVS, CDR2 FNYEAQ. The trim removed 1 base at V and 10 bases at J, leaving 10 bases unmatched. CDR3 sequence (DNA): TGTGCCAGCAGCTTAGGAGGGACTAGGGTGGGAGCGCAGTATTTT. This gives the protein CASSLGGTRVGAQYF.

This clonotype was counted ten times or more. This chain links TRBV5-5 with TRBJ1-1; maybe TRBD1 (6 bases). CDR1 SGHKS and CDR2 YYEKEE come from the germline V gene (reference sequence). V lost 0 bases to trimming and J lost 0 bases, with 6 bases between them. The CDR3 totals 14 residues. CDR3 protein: CASSLGDMNTEAFF. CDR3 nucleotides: TGTGCCAGCAGCTTGGGGGACATGAACACTGAAGCTTTCTTT. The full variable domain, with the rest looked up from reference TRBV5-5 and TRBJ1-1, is DAGVTQSPTHLIKTRGQQVTLRCSPISGHKSVSWYQQVLGQGPQFIFQYYEKEERGRGNFPDRFSARQFPNYSSELNVNALLLGDSALYLCASSLGDMNTEAFFGQGTRLTVV.

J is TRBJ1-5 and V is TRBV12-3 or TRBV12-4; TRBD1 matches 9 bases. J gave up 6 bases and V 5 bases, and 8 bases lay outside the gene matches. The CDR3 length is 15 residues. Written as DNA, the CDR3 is TGTGCCAGCAGTCTTGTTAGGACAGGGGTTCAGCCCCAGCATTTT. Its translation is CASSLVRTGVQPQHF.

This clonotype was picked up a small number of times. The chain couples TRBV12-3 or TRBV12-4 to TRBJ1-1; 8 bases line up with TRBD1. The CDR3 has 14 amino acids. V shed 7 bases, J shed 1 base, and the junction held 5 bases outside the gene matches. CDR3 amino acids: CASNYGTGNTEAFF. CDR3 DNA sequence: TGTGCCAGCAACTACGGGACAGGGAACACTGAAGCTTTCTTT.

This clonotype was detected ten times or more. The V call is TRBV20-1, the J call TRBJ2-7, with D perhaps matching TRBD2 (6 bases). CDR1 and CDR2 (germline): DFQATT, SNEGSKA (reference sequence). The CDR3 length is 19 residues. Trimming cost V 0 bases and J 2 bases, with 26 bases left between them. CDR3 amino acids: CSARDWGSVGDSAPYEQYF. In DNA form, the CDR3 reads TGCAGTGCTAGAGATTGGGGTAGTGTCGGGGACTCGGCCCCCTACGAGCAGTACTTC.

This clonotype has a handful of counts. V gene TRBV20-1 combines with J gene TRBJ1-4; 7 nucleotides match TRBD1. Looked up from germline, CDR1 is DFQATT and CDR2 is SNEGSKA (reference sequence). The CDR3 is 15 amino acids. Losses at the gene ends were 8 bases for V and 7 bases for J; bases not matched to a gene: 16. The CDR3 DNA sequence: TGCAGTCAGACAGGCCTAGGGGCAGGGGGTGAAAAACTGTTTTTT. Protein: CSQTGLGAGGEKLFF.

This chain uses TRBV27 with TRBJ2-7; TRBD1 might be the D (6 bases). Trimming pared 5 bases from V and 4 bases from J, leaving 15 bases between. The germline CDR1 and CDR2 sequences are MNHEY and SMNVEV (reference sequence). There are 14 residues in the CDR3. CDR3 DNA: TGTGCCAGCAGTCTAACAAAGACAGGATACGAGCAGTACTTC. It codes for CASSLTKTGYEQYF.

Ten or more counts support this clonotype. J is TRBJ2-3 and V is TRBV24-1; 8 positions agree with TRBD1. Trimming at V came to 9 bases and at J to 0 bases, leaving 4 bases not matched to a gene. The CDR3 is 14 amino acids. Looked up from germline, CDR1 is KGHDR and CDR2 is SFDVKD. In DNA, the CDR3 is TGTGCCACCTCCCGGACAGGGAGCACAGATACGCAGTATTTT. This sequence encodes CATSRTGSTDTQYF.